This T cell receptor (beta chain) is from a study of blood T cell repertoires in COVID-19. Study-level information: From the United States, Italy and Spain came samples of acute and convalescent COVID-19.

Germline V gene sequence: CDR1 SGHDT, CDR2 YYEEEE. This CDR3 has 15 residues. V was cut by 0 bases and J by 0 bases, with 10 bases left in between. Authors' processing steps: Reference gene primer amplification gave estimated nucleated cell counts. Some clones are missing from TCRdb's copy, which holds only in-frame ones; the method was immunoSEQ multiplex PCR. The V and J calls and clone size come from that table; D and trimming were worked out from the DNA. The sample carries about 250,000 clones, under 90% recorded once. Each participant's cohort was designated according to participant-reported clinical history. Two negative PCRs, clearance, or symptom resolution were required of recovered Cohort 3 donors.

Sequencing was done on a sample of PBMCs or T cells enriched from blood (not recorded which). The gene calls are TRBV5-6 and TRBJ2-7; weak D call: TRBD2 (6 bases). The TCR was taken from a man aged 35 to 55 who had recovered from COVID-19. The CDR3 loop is CASSLAGVSSYEQYF. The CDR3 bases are TGTGCCAGCAGCTTGGCGGGGGTGAGCTCCTACGAGCAGTACTTC.